The present TCR beta chain was sequenced within a study of shared clonotypes between healthy human individuals (dated by TCRdb to the early 2020s). Turning to the overall study: The cohort included a few men and a couple of women between 18 and 49 years of age. To increase sequencing depth and limit assay-specific biases, TCR repertoire library preparation and sequencing were carried out by different laboratories using diverse techniques. Between about 0.94 and 8.9 billion PBMCs per donor were obtained by leukapheresis. The study deeply sequenced blood TCR repertoires of five healthy adults to estimate repertoire size and the extent of clonotype sharing between individuals. For each donor, CD4 naive and CD4 memory were each run on three plates, CD8 naive on two plates, and CD8 memory on one plate. Results and caveats for the whole study, not just this receptor: Larger estimated clonotype richness was generally found for naive subsets than for memory subsets. The genetic and exposure-history diversity represented was limited by the small number of donors. Compared with non-shared clonotypes, clonotypes shared by all four sorted-subset donors had higher generation probabilities. Pairwise subsampling led to the expectation that sequencing depth would affect the degree of clonotype sharing among donors. Even with the large sequencing depth, rarefaction of the sorted-subset datasets indicated that sequencing was incomplete. When four donors were compared, the shared fraction of clonotypes was about 5% for naive CD4, more than 3% for naive CD8, more than 2% for memory CD4, and approximately 0.4% for memory CD8. Sampling was limited to blood, and TCR repertoires in tissue likely differ from TCR repertoires in blood.

Notes on this clone: It lacks a known antigen. No per-base quality is available; no much larger clone lies one base away.

CD8 naive samples were obtained by positive selection for CCR7 among CD45RO-negative cells, yielding a CD45RA+CCR7+ population from which TemRA cells were excluded. Healthy HIV-negative adults with no recently reported acute infections or vaccinations were included as donors. All donors were Caucasian adults living in Nashville, Tennessee, USA. Blood was obtained by leukapheresis, after which PBMCs were separated by Ficoll-Histopaque density gradient centrifugation and cryopreserved in liquid nitrogen vapor phase. Analytical flow cytometry was used to check the purity and quantity of every magnetically sorted T cell population. From each sorted fraction, genomic DNA was isolated and quantified by UV absorbance on a Nanodrop 2000c. TCR CDR3 regions were amplified from genomic DNA by multiplex PCR using the deep immunoSEQ assay. For each cell subset, the extracted genomic DNA was distributed evenly across all wells of several immunoSEQ 96-well plates, and each plate served as one replicate. For sorted subsets, each replicate PCR was loaded with 200 to 250 ng genomic DNA, equivalent to 25,000 to 35,000 T cell genomes. The purified libraries were quantified using a Qubit 3.0 fluorometer, sized with a Bioanalyzer 2100, and then quantified again using the KAPA Library Quantification kit. Every immunoSEQ 96-well plate was sequenced on a dedicated single-read 150-cycle Illumina NextSeq 550 flow cell. Processing in the source paper ran as follows. The immunoSEQ output contained only junctional sequences without quality scores, so filtering could not match that applied to full-length reads. Sequences were annotated with PyIR, a Python wrapper for IgBLAST v1.9, and V/J genes and CDR3 were assigned using IMGT germline references. Reads were filtered out if the reads had weak V/J assignments (E-value above 1e-6), no CDR3, stop codons, out-of-frame junctions, or ambiguous translated residues. A V3J clonotype was defined by an identical inferred V gene, J gene, and CDR3 amino acid sequence. The percentage overlap between two repertoires was calculated by dividing the number of shared unique clonotypes by the size of the smaller repertoire. Richness of each repertoire was evaluated using RTK rarefaction, the Chao1 estimator, and Recon v2.1 estimates of unobserved clonotypes. For all TCRbeta clonotypes obtained by the gDNA method from a few donors, generation probabilities were computed with OLGA. Drawn from immuneACCESS, this table holds only the in-frame rearrangements with V and J called that TCRdb kept. Clones are partly lost; checked studies trace under half to an unresolved V gene and leave the rest unexplained. The V and J calls and clone size come from that table; D and trimming were worked out from the DNA. The sample table shows roughly 2 million clones, and roughly 94% are seen once. The biggest ten clones account for roughly 1% of the sample.

The germline V gene (reference sequence) gives CDR1 as MNHNY and CDR2 as SVGAGI. There are 15 amino acids in the CDR3, from cysteine to phenylalanine inclusive. Only the CDR3 region is kept as DNA, spanning 45 bases read in frame from base 1. The V end gives up 0 bases and the J end 3 bases, leaving 5 bases in the junction not matched to a gene. The TCR originated in a young man in good health. Material: naive CD8+ T cells sorted from blood. The cell subset or site label of this sample denotes: CD45RA+CCR7+. The sequence joins TRBV6-6 to TRBJ2-7; 7 junctional bases match TRBD1. The sequence in DNA is TGTGCCAGCAGTTACTCCTATGACAGGGTCTACGAGCAGTACTTC. Translation gives CASSYSYDRVYEQYF.